Listed below are T cell receptor beta chains from one sample, sequenced in a study of OX40 agonist ivuxolimab in advanced cancers. Here immunoSEQ multiplex PCR was the method, and the copy in TCRdb shows in-frame clones only, minus some. The repertoire has 66,000 or so clones, under 90% of them found once; the top ten carry roughly 0.53%. The material sequenced was CD4+ or CD8+ T cells sorted from blood, taken in a trial of the OX40 agonist ivuxolimab. These receptors all stem from an adult with an advanced solid tumor such as melanoma, head and neck, liver or kidney cancer. CDR3s include the opening cysteine and the closing phenylalanine or tryptophan.

J	V	CDR3
TRBJ2-7	TRBV10-3	CAISEGGRGEQYF
TRBJ2-5	TRBV4-1	CASSQVQGMGTQYF
TRBJ2-1	TRBV4-2	CASSALTGYNEQFF
TRBJ2-3	TRBV7-9	CASSLTRGLRRPDTQYF
TRBJ1-2	TRBV7-9	CASSRRGGLRLSVGYTF
TRBJ2-3	TRBV10-3	CAISPDLGPDTQYF
TRBJ2-1	TRBV28	CASSLSVGTSAYNEQFF
TRBJ2-1	TRBV7-2	CASSFTGEQFF
TRBJ2-1	TRBV6-5	CASSYGQGSYNEQFF
TRBJ2-4	TRBV2	CASSSVGIAGPKNIQYF
TRBJ2-2	TRBV10-3	CAINGGGNTGELFF
TRBJ2-2	TRBV14	CASSPVWAGGPGELFF
TRBJ2-3	TRBV19	CASSIGGALGDTQYF
TRBJ2-5	TRBV11-2	CASRDQGRVNLRETQYF
TRBJ2-3	TRBV9	CASSPHYTDTQYF
TRBJ2-7	TRBV2	CASSEGPARFYEQYF
TRBJ1-2	TRBV2	CASNGGSNYGYTF
TRBJ2-3	TRBV19	CASSTGQGAVDTQYF
TRBJ2-7	TRBV6-1	CASSGVAGDNYEQYF
TRBJ2-7	TRBV5-1	CASSPGVAGTYEQYF
TRBJ1-2	TRBV10-3	CAISESAGTEAGYTF
TRBJ2-5	TRBV19	CASSTWREGRETQYF
TRBJ2-2	TRBV7-2	CASSPTGGEAGELFF
TRBJ2-1	TRBV5-1	CASSPEGGLAGENEQFF
TRBJ2-1	TRBV19	CASSILADAEQFF
TRBJ2-2	TRBV28	CASSFLTPGGNTGELFF
TRBJ1-4	TRBV7-2	CASSSPIGGRAKKLFF
TRBJ1-1	TRBV5-1	CASSLKQGIDSNTEAFF
TRBJ1-2	TRBV29-1	CSAPRTAGSNYGYTF
TRBJ2-1	TRBV5-1	CASSSGAPEQFF
TRBJ1-2	TRBV28	CASSFPGIYGYTF
TRBJ1-4	TRBV2	CASRDRATGDEKLFF
TRBJ2-2	TRBV6-6	CASSYSSRNTGELFF
TRBJ2-1	TRBV21-1	CASSPPGTSGIRPTLWSDNEQFF
TRBJ2-3	TRBV2	CASSERGEDTQYF
TRBJ1-1	TRBV18	CASSPRATGSTEAFF
TRBJ1-2	TRBV5-5	CASSAWEGAAGYTF
TRBJ2-1	TRBV14	CASSQDIGGDRQFF
TRBJ2-7	TRBV18	CASSPQGNYEQYF
TRBJ2-7	TRBV5-6	CASSLGPQIEYEQYF
TRBJ2-5	TRBV10-2	CASSLTPQETQYF
TRBJ1-5	TRBV18	CASSPTGGSNQPQHF
TRBJ2-2	TRBV6-4	CASSDSIRFPGELFF
TRBJ2-1	TRBV7-8	CASSLDSWEQFF
TRBJ2-7	TRBV10-2	CASSEERSSYEQYF
TRBJ2-7	TRBV5-6	CASSLGLPTYEQYF
TRBJ2-3	TRBV15	CATSRFGAGGTDTQYF
TRBJ2-7	TRBV19	CASTQPGRGSYEQYF